This TCR beta chain originates from a study of PD-1 blockade in mismatch repair-deficient tumors. This clone was observed a few times. TCR sequencing covered a few patients who responded to pembrolizumab. Looked up from germline, CDR1 is SGHTA and CDR2 is FQGNSA. This CDR3 region has 15 residues. V lost 5 bases, J lost 0 bases, and 13 bases lay in between. Clones were read by immunoSEQ multiplex PCR, and TCRdb kept only the in-frame ones, dropping some. There are roughly 80,000 clones in the sample; over 75% occur only once, and just over 2.5% lies in the top ten. J is TRBJ1-1 and V is TRBV7-2; the D is unclear. Sequenced here: peripheral blood, sampled 12 weeks after starting pembrolizumab. This clonotype was sampled from an adult with mismatch repair-deficient cancer. The DNA for the CDR3 is TGTGCCAGCAGCGCCAGACTGGGGATGAACACTGAAGCTTTCTTT. Translating gives CASSARLGMNTEAFF.